This passage covers 19 T cell receptor beta chains from one sample sequenced in a study of graft-versus-host responses after intestinal transplantation. Assay: immunoSEQ multiplex PCR; the TCRdb copy retains only in-frame clones and omits some. Among over 45,000 clones, about 87% were seen once, and the ten largest hold around 1.5%. The sequencing used PBMCs, collected 26 days after transplant. The receptors derive from a human patient who received an intestinal transplant, so some T cells may come from the graft donor.

This clone is a singleton in its sample. The J gene is TRBJ2-3, the V gene TRBV2; tentative D call: TRBD1 (7 bases). Germline V lookup: CDR1 SNHLY, CDR2 FYNNEI. The CDR3 extends over 14 amino acids. V gave up 6 bases and J gave up 5 bases, with 15 bases separating them. The CDR3 spells CASSAGQLRDTQYF. CDR3 DNA: TGTGCCAGCAGCGCGGGACAGCTCAGAGATACGCAGTATTTT.

This chain uses TRBV2 with TRBJ1-5, with D maybe TRBD1 (6 bases). The CDR3 contains 16 residues. Germline-derived CDR1 and CDR2 are SNHLY and FYNNEI. Trimming took off 6 bases at V and 0 bases at J, with 15 bases between the two ends. The CDR3 sequence: CASRLPGTSSNQPQHF. CDR3 sequence (DNA): TGTGCCAGCAGGCTCCCTGGGACAAGTAGCAATCAGCCCCAGCATTTT.

The chain is built from TRBV30 and TRBJ1-1, with a weak D call TRBD1 (5 bases). From germline, CDR1 is GTSNPN and CDR2 SVGIG (reference sequence). The V gene lost 1 base and the J gene lost 8 bases, with 23 bases spanning the gap. The CDR3 is made up of 16 amino acids. The CDR3 sequence is CAWSGSPFQGPSEAFF. CDR3 in DNA: TGTGCCTGGAGTGGAAGTCCTTTTCAGGGTCCCTCGGAAGCTTTCTTT.

V gene TRBV29-1 combines with J gene TRBJ2-2; tentatively, D is TRBD1 (6 bases). Germline CDR1 is SQVTM and CDR2 is ANQGSEA. The CDR3 has 14 amino acids. V shed 6 bases and J shed 5 bases, with 16 bases lying between them. The CDR3 region is CSVRQDSLTGELFF. The CDR3 DNA sequence: TGCAGCGTCCGACAGGACAGTTTAACCGGGGAGCTGTTTTTT.

The CDR3 DNA reads as TGTGCCAGCAGTCCTCACAGGGGAACAAGCACAGATACGCAGTATTTT. The encoded protein is CASSPHRGTSTDTQYF. The chain uses TRBV27 and TRBJ2-3; the match to TRBD1 covers 7 bases. Germline V gene lookup returns CDR1 MNHEY and CDR2 SMNVEV (reference sequence). V shed 5 bases and J 0 bases; nucleotides not matched to a gene: 8. This CDR3 comprises 16 residues.

The gene calls are TRBV5-4 and TRBJ2-7; 10 bases align to TRBD2. The V and J ends lost 0 bases and 6 bases, in that order; junction bases with no gene match: 18. The CDR3 spans 19 residues. Germline CDR1 SGHNT, CDR2 YYREEE (reference sequence). CDR3 sequence reads: CASSLGSGLAGVVLAEQYF. The CDR3 DNA reads TGTGCCAGCAGCTTGGGTTCCGGGCTAGCGGGAGTTGTGCTGGCCGAGCAGTACTTC. The variable domain in full, completed from reference TRBV5-4 and TRBJ2-7, reads ETGVTQSPTHLIKTRGQQVTLRCSSQSGHNTVSWYQQALGQGPQFIFQYYREEENGRGNFPPRFSGLQFPNYSSELNVNALELDDSALYLCASSLGSGLAGVVLAEQYFGPGTRLTVT.

The chain carries TRBV5-1 and TRBJ2-3; D is ambiguous. The CDR3 covers 17 residues. Trimming cost V 0 bases and J 0 bases, with 14 bases left between them. Per the germline V gene, CDR1 is SGHRS and CDR2 is YFSETQ. This chain's CDR3 is CASSLGADHPSTDTQYF. Here the CDR3 DNA reads TGCGCCAGCAGCTTGGGTGCAGATCACCCTAGCACAGATACGCAGTATTTT.

In regard to this clone: A read error may produce the germline difference seen at one junction end. This chain joins TRBV7-7 and TRBJ2-5; maybe TRBD1 (5 bases). CDR1 is SSHAT, CDR2 FNYEAQ, per germline (reference sequence). The CDR3 spans 14 residues. CDR3 residues: CASSLSPGRETQYF. CDR3 nucleotides: TGTGCTAGCAGCTTATCTCCAGGGCGGGAGACCCAGTACTTC.

The V call is TRBV27, the J call TRBJ1-4; D not resolved. V was clipped by 1 base and J by 0 bases, with 6 bases between them. CDR1 is MNHEY, CDR2 SMNVEV, per germline (reference sequence). This CDR3 region has 15 residues. CDR3 loop: CASSLFGATNEKLFF. CDR3 nucleotides: TGTGCCAGCAGTTTATTCGGTGCAACTAATGAAAAACTGTTTTTT.

The CDR3 spells CASSSALAGVYNEQFF. DNA for the CDR3: TGTGCCAGCAGTTCTGCACTAGCGGGGGTATACAATGAGCAGTTCTTC. The rearrangement links TRBV28 to TRBJ2-1; 11 nucleotides match TRBD2. This CDR3 comprises 16 residues. The ends lost 4 bases at V and 4 bases at J; junction bases unmatched: 6. Germline CDR1 MDHEN, CDR2 SYDVKM.

V usage is TRBV21-1 and J usage is TRBJ1-1. TRBV21-1 represents a pseudogene. CDR3 length equals 13 residues. As DNA, the CDR3 is TGTGCCAGCAGCAAAGTAGTGCTGCCTGAAGCTTTCTTT. Translated, it gives CASSKVVLPEAFF.

Comment on this clone: Additional DNA sequences in this sample encode the identical CDR3. J is TRBJ2-2 and V is TRBV6-5; D possibly corresponds to TRBD1 (8 bases). V lost 6 bases to trimming and J lost 5 bases, with 16 bases between them. Germline V gives CDR1 MNHEY, CDR2 SVGAGI. There are 15 residues in the CDR3. The CDR3 is CASRLGQGGTGELFF. The CDR3 DNA reads as TGTGCCAGCAGACTCGGACAGGGAGGGACCGGGGAGCTGTTTTTT.

This rearrangement joins TRBV5-1 to TRBJ1-6; TRBD1 might be the D (5 bases). The ends were cut back, 3 bases at V and 7 bases at J, with 17 bases in the middle. Germline values: CDR1 SGHRS, CDR2 YFSETQ. This CDR3 is built from 16 residues. CDR3 loop: CASSSQLQGNNSPLHF. CDR3 DNA sequence: TGCGCCAGCAGCTCTCAACTTCAGGGAAACAATTCACCCCTCCACTTT.

This rearrangement joins TRBV5-4 to TRBJ2-7; 9 positions match TRBD1. The CDR3 consists of 14 residues. Trimming cost V 4 bases and J 3 bases; bases outside gene matches: 5. Germline values: CDR1 SGHNT, CDR2 YYREEE (reference sequence). CDR3 sequence (DNA): TGTGCCAGCAGCGACACAGGGGGCGTCTACGAGCAGTACGTC. This sequence encodes CASSDTGGVYEQYV.

The V gene is TRBV5-1, the J gene TRBJ1-2, with TRBD1 identical over 9 bases. Germline V gene sequence: CDR1 SGHRS, CDR2 YFSETQ. The CDR3 runs to 14 residues. The V segment lost 3 bases and the J segment 3 bases; nucleotides outside the gene matches: 3. CDR3 sequence (DNA): TGCGCCAGCAGCTGGGGGGACAGGGACTATGGCTACACCTTC. Protein sequence: CASSWGDRDYGYTF.

The chain combines TRBV4-1 with TRBJ2-5; weak D call: TRBD2 (6 bases). V lost 0 bases and J lost 2, with 19 bases in between. This CDR3 has 18 amino acids. Germline values: CDR1 MGHRA, CDR2 YSYEKL. The CDR3 here is CASSQDGGSAGYQETQYF. In nucleotides, the CDR3 is TGCGCCAGCAGCCAAGATGGCGGGTCGGCGGGGTATCAAGAGACCCAGTACTTC.

The chain employs TRBV27 and TRBJ2-7, with 10 bases aligning to TRBD2. V trimming: 6 bases; J trimming: 5 bases; junction bases outside the gene matches: 13. This CDR3 spans 16 amino acids. CDR1 is MNHEY, CDR2 SMNVEV, per germline (reference sequence). CDR3 nucleotides: TGTGCCAGCAGCCCCCTTAGCGGGAGGCGCCGTAACGAGCAGTACTTC. It codes for CASSPLSGRRRNEQYF.

This clone was observed a single time. The chain joins TRBV5-1 to TRBJ2-5; 12 nucleotides align to TRBD2. Germline assignment: CDR1 SGHRS and CDR2 YFSETQ. The length of the CDR3 is 15 residues. V lost 0 bases and J lost 4; bases outside the gene matches: 1. CDR3 nucleotides: TGCGCCAGCAGCTTGGTGGGACTAGCGGGAGAGACCCAGTACTTC. Translating gives CASSLVGLAGETQYF.

The chain recombines TRBV25-1 with TRBJ2-2, with TRBD1 identical over 8 bases. The length of the CDR3 is 17 residues. Trimming removed 5 bases from V and 4 bases from J; junction bases left unmatched: 12. The V gene's germline CDR1 is MGHDK and CDR2 SYGVNS. The CDR3 protein is CASSLLALGQGTGELFF. CDR3 DNA: TGTGCCAGCAGTCTACTAGCTCTAGGACAGGGCACCGGGGAGCTGTTTTTT.